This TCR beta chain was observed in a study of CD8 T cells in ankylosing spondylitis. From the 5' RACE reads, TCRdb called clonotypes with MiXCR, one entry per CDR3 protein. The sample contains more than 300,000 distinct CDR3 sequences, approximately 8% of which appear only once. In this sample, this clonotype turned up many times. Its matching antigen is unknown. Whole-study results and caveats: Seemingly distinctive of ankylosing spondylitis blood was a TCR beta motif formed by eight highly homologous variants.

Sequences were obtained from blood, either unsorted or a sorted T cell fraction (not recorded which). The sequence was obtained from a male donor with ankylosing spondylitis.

The CDR3: CASSPGVGEQFF. The CDR3, as DNA: TGTGCCAGCAGCCCAGGGGTAGGGGAGCAGTTCTTC. The chain links TRBV7-9 to TRBJ2-1; D perhaps matches TRBD1 (6 bases). V was clipped by 5 bases and J by 10 bases, with 12 bases between them. CDR1 and CDR2 (germline): SEHNR, FQNEAQ (reference sequence). The CDR3 consists of 12 residues.